These 23 T cell receptor beta chains were all obtained from the same sample, sequenced in a study of shared clonotypes between healthy human individuals. Profiling relied on immunoSEQ multiplex PCR, and the TCRdb table lists in-frame clones only, not all of them. This table holds about 2.5 million clones, around 92% found once. Sequencing used naive CD4+ T cells from PBMCs. The sample's subset: CD45RA+ positively selected. These receptors were collected from a man younger than 35 in good health. Some clones in this sample may be carry-over from other donors' samples.

The J gene is TRBJ2-6, the V gene TRBV6-1, with D possibly called TRBD1 or TRBD2 (6 bases each). The V gene lost 0 bases and the J gene lost 2 bases, with 11 bases spanning the gap. The CDR3 is made up of 17 amino acids. Per germline, CDR1 MNHNS and CDR2 SASEGT. This CDR3 reads CASSEAPGATGANVLTF. The CDR3 bases are TGTGCCAGCAGTGAAGCCCCGGGGGCTACTGGGGCCAACGTCCTGACTTTC.

This chain uses TRBV7-2 with TRBJ1-6; D remains unclear. Germline-derived CDR1 and CDR2 are SGHTA and FQGNSA. The CDR3 consists of 12 residues. V was trimmed by 5 bases and J by 13 bases, leaving 12 bases between them. CDR3 DNA sequence: TGTGCCAGCAGCACCCTTCCATCGCCCCTCCACTTT. Its protein is CASSTLPSPLHF.

The rearrangement links TRBV6-6 to TRBJ1-5; possibly TRBD1 for D (5 bases). The CDR3 consists of 16 residues. Germline-derived CDR1 and CDR2 are MNHNY and SVGAGI (reference sequence). Trimming took 0 bases from V and 2 from J, leaving 11 bases between them. The CDR3 DNA is TGTGCCAGCAGTTACTCGCGGGGCAGGGGCAATCAGCCCCAGCATTTT. Amino acid sequence: CASSYSRGRGNQPQHF.

Here the CDR3 DNA reads TGTGCCAGCAGATCTCCCCGGCAGGGTCTTACTGGCTACACCTTC. Its translation: CASRSPRQGLTGYTF. The rearrangement joins TRBV28 to TRBJ1-2, with D tentatively TRBD1 (5 bases). V lost 6 bases and J lost 7, with 21 bases in between. The CDR3 is 15 amino acids. The germline V gene encodes CDR1 MDHEN and CDR2 SYDVKM.

The genes are TRBV18 and TRBJ1-3; D is ambiguous. V lost 2 bases and J lost 0, with 11 bases in between. CDR3 length: 16 amino acids. Germline V gene sequence: CDR1 KGHSH, CDR2 LQKENI. In DNA, the CDR3 is TGTGCCAGCTCACCAGTGGAGCAGTTCTCTGGAAACACCATATATTTT. Its translation is CASSPVEQFSGNTIYF. Together with reference TRBV18 and TRBJ1-3, the CDR3 gives the full variable domain: NAGVMQNPRHLVRRRGQEARLRCSPMKGHSHVYWYRQLPEEGLKFMVYLQKENIIDESGMPKERFSAEFPKEGPSILRIQQVVRGDSAAYFCASSPVEQFSGNTIYFGEGSWLTVV.

Only a few counts were recorded for this clone. The rearrangement links TRBV28 to TRBJ2-1, with D unresolved. V was pared by 2 bases and J by 7 bases, with 12 bases between. Per the germline V gene, CDR1 is MDHEN and CDR2 is SYDVKM. The CDR3 spans 14 residues. The CDR3 DNA sequence: TGTGCCAGCAGTTTACTCCGGGCAAGGAATGAGCAGTTCTTC. Its protein is CASSLLRARNEQFF.

The V call is TRBV18, the J call TRBJ1-1, with no clear D. The CDR3 runs to 16 residues. The V gene's germline CDR1 is KGHSH and CDR2 LQKENI. Trimming removed 3 bases from V and 1 base from J, with 15 bases in between. DNA for the CDR3: TGTGCCAGCTCACCCGAATCACGAGGGAGGAACACTGAAGCTTTCTTT. This gives the protein CASSPESRGRNTEAFF.

V gene TRBV5-1 combines with J gene TRBJ2-5; TRBD1 or TRBD2 may be the D gene (6 bases each). This CDR3 has 13 amino acids. V shed 0 bases and J shed 9 bases, with 12 bases lying between them. Germline V gene data show CDR1 as SGHRS and CDR2 as YFSETQ. DNA of the CDR3: TGCGCCAGCAGCTTGGGACTAGAGGGGGCCCAGTACTTC. Encoded protein: CASSLGLEGAQYF.

Note on this clone: The same CDR3 can be traced to other DNA sequences in this sample. The chain links TRBV5-1 to TRBJ2-6; D not certain. Trimming pared 2 bases from V and 1 base from J, leaving 4 bases between. This CDR3 region has 14 residues. CDR1 SGHRS and CDR2 YFSETQ come from the germline V gene. CDR3 sequence: CASSLESGANVLTF. The CDR3 coding sequence is TGCGCCAGCAGCTTAGAATCTGGGGCCAACGTCCTGACTTTC.

V usage is TRBV9 and J usage is TRBJ2-1; D assignment may be TRBD1 or TRBD2 (5 bases each). V shed 0 bases and J shed 6 bases, with 10 bases lying between them. Germline V CDR1 and CDR2: SGDLS, YYNGEE. The CDR3 contains 14 residues. CDR3 sequence: CASSVVDGANEQFF. In nucleotides, the CDR3 is TGTGCCAGCAGCGTAGTAGACGGGGCCAATGAGCAGTTCTTC.

The rearrangement uses TRBV21-1 and TRBJ1-1. TRBV21-1 is recorded as a pseudogene. This CDR3 spans 13 amino acids. The CDR3: CASTGQGVAEAFF. The CDR3 DNA reads as TGTGCCAGCACGGGCCAGGGAGTTGCTGAAGCTTTCTTT.

The V call is TRBV5-4, the J call TRBJ2-7; 9 bases align to TRBD1. CDR1 SGHNT and CDR2 YYREEE come from the germline V gene (reference sequence). The length of the CDR3 is 15 residues. V lost 4 bases and J lost 2; bases outside the gene matches: 7. The CDR3 DNA reads as TGTGCCAGCAGCATTGGGACAGGGCTGGCCTACGAGCAGTACTTC. It yields the protein CASSIGTGLAYEQYF.

This clone was detected once. CDR3 bases: TGTGCCAGCAGCGTAGATCCTCTCACCGGCACCGGGGAGCTGTTTTTT. As protein: CASSVDPLTGTGELFF. The V gene is TRBV9, the J gene TRBJ2-2; D remains unclear. This CDR3 is 16 amino acids long. Germline V CDR1 and CDR2: SGDLS, YYNGEE. V was shortened by 0 bases and J by 4 bases, with 13 bases between the two germline ends.

The chain recombines TRBV27 with TRBJ2-7; tentative D call: TRBD2 (5 bases). CDR3 size: 13 residues. Trimming pared 5 bases from V and 3 bases from J, leaving 11 bases between. Germline lookup yields CDR1 MNHEY and CDR2 SMNVEV (reference sequence). CDR3 residues: CASSLGLFYEQYF. The CDR3 DNA follows: TGTGCCAGCAGTCTCGGACTTTTCTACGAGCAGTACTTC.

V usage is TRBV4-3 and J usage is TRBJ2-1, with TRBD1 as a possible D gene (5 bases). V lost 0 bases and J lost 8, with 11 bases in between. Germline V gene data show CDR1 as LGHNA and CDR2 as YSLEER. The length of the CDR3 is 14 residues. CDR3 nucleotide sequence: TGCGCCAGCAGCCAAGAGACTTGGGGCCATGAGCAGTTCTTC. Translating gives CASSQETWGHEQFF.

The rearrangement uses TRBV5-4 and TRBJ2-1; TRBD1 matches 10 bases. Trimming cost V 4 bases and J 1 base; bases outside gene matches: 5. Germline CDR1 and CDR2: SGHNT and YYREEE (reference sequence). CDR3 length: 16 residues. This CDR3 reads CASSHLGQGSYNEQFF. CDR3 DNA sequence: TGTGCCAGCAGCCACCTGGGACAGGGGTCCTACAATGAGCAGTTCTTC.

V usage is TRBV7-9 and J usage is TRBJ1-1, with unresolved D. The CDR3 consists of 13 residues. V lost 2 bases to trimming and J lost 6 bases, with 10 bases between them. Per germline, CDR1 SEHNR and CDR2 FQNEAQ (reference sequence). The CDR3 nucleotides are TGTGCCAGCAGCTTAAGGTCAGCCTCTGAAGCTTTCTTT. Its translation: CASSLRSASEAFF.

This clone was detected only once. The chain combines TRBV5-1 with TRBJ1-1, with TRBD1 as a possible D gene (5 bases). Looked up from germline, CDR1 is SGHRS and CDR2 is YFSETQ. CDR3 length: 14 amino acids. V gave up 0 bases and J gave up 5 bases, with 11 bases separating them. The CDR3 DNA follows: TGCGCCAGCAGCTTGGAGGAGGGGTGGACTGAAGCTTTCTTT. This codes for CASSLEEGWTEAFF.

The V and J genes are TRBV14 and TRBJ1-1; D unclear. Germline V gene lookup returns CDR1 SGHDN and CDR2 FVKESK. The V and J ends lost 1 base and 4 bases respectively, with 4 bases between them. CDR3 length: 12 amino acids. CDR3 sequence (DNA): TGTGCCAGCAGCCAAGCGGGCACTGAAGCTTTCTTT. Protein sequence: CASSQAGTEAFF. The variable domain in full, with the rest retrieved from reference TRBV14 and TRBJ1-1, is EAGVTQFPSHSVIEKGQTVTLRCDPISGHDNLYWYRRVMGKEIKFLLHFVKESKQDESGMPNNRFLAERTGGTYSTLKVQPAELEDSGVYFCASSQAGTEAFFGQGTRLTVV.

Only one count was recorded for this clone. J is TRBJ1-2 and V is TRBV7-8; D gene ambiguous. The CDR3 runs to 13 residues. Trimming shortened V by 5 bases and J by 5 bases, and 12 bases separated the two germline ends. The germline V gene encodes CDR1 SGHVS and CDR2 FQNEAQ. The CDR3 region has the DNA TGTGCCAGCAGCCCTAAAGACGTATATGGCTACACCTTC. This gives the protein CASSPKDVYGYTF.

The chain combines TRBV7-2 with TRBJ1-1, with 7 bases lining up with TRBD1. The germline V gene has CDR1 SGHTA and CDR2 FQGNSA. This CDR3 is built from 14 residues. Germline trimming cut 2 bases from V and 7 bases from J; bases unmatched to any gene: 7. The CDR3 is CASSLSRDSLEAFF. The CDR3, as DNA: TGTGCCAGCAGCTTAAGCCGGGACAGCCTTGAAGCTTTCTTT.

The gene calls are TRBV18 and TRBJ1-5; D might be TRBD1 (5 bases). This CDR3 has 15 residues. Trimming shortened V by 6 bases and J by 3 bases, and 15 bases separated the two germline ends. Germline CDR1 is KGHSH and CDR2 is LQKENI. CDR3 in amino acids: CASSHGAGLNQPQHF. The CDR3 DNA sequence: TGTGCCAGCTCCCACGGGGCAGGCCTCAATCAGCCCCAGCATTTT.

The CDR3 DNA reads as TGTGCCAGCAGCACGACCGGGTCAACTAATGAAAAACTGTTTTTT. It is translated as CASSTTGSTNEKLFF. The V and J genes are TRBV5-6 and TRBJ1-4; no reliable D call. V lost 4 bases to trimming and J lost 0 bases, with 10 bases between them. Germline CDR1 reads SGHDT; CDR2 reads YYEEEE. CDR3 length: 15 amino acids.